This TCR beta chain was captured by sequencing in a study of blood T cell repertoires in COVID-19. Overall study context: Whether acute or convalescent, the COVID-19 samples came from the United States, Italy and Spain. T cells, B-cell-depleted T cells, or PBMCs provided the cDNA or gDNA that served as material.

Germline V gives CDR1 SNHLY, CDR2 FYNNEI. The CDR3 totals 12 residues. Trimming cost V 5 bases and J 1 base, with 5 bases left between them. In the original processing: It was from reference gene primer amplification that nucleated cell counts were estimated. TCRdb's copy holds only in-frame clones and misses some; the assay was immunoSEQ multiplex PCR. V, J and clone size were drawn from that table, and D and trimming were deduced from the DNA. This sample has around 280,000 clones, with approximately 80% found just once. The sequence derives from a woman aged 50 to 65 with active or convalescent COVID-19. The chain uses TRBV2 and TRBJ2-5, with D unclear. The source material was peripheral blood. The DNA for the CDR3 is TGTGCCAGCAGTTATTCCCAAGAGACCCAGTACTTC. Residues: CASSYSQETQYF.